The 5 T cell receptor beta chains reported below all come from one sample, sequenced in a study of blood T cell repertoires in COVID-19. Clones were read by immunoSEQ multiplex PCR, and TCRdb kept only the in-frame ones, dropping some. The data show 15,000 to 20,000 clones, with around nine tenths seen just once and roughly 30% held by the top ten. Sequencing was performed on peripheral blood. The receptors here all came from a woman at least 80 years old with COVID-19, enrolled during active disease.

The gene calls are TRBV7-9 and TRBJ2-3; no clear D gene. Germline V gene sequence: CDR1 SEHNR, CDR2 FQNEAQ (reference sequence). V lost 5 bases to trimming and J lost 0 bases, with 6 bases between them. The CDR3 has 13 amino acids. The CDR3 reads CASSPGSTDTQYF. DNA for the CDR3: TGTGCCAGCAGCCCGGGTAGCACAGATACGCAGTATTTT. The full variable domain, its missing parts supplied by reference TRBV7-9 and TRBJ2-3, is DTGVSQNPRHKITKRGQNVTFRCDPISEHNRLYWYRQTLGQGPEFLTYFQNEAQLEKSRLLSDRFSAERPKGSFSTLEIQRTEQGDSAMYLCASSPGSTDTQYFGPGTRLTVL.

This chain links TRBV12-3 or TRBV12-4 with TRBJ2-5, with TRBD1 identical over 8 bases. The J segment lost 5 bases and the V segment lost 5 bases, leaving 4 bases of the junction unmatched. This CDR3 is 13 amino acids long. For the CDR3, the DNA is TGTGCCAGCAGTCGGACAGGGTTGGAGACCCAGTACTTC. Its protein product is CASSRTGLETQYF.

The chain links TRBV20-1 to TRBJ2-7, with D uncertain. V lost 1 base, J lost 4 bases, and 5 bases lay in between. This CDR3 is built from 11 residues. Germline CDR1 DFQATT, CDR2 SNEGSKA (reference sequence). The CDR3 reads CSARVRYEQYF. The CDR3 DNA sequence: TGCAGTGCTAGAGTTCGGTACGAGCAGTACTTC.

This clone has only a few counts. The CDR3 spells CASSLGGSGNTEAFF. CDR3 DNA: TGCGCCAGCAGCCTTGGAGGGTCGGGGAACACTGAAGCTTTCTTT. V and J are TRBV4-3 and TRBJ1-1; no definite D call. The germline V gene has CDR1 LGHNA and CDR2 YSLEER. This CDR3 region has 15 residues. Trimming took 4 bases from V and 1 from J, leaving 13 bases between them.

This chain joins TRBV10-3 and TRBJ1-2, with D possibly TRBD1 on 6 matching bases. Trimming removed 6 bases at V and 4 bases at J, with 12 bases between. This CDR3 has 13 residues. Germline V gives CDR1 ENHRY, CDR2 SYGVKD. The CDR3 DNA is TGTGCCATCAGCCTCGGGACAACCTATGGCTACACCTTC. It encodes CAISLGTTYGYTF.